The 18 T cell receptor beta chains below all came from one sample that was sequenced in a study of blood T cell repertoires in COVID-19. Produced via immunoSEQ multiplex PCR; TCRdb's table is partial and in-frame only. Altogether hundreds of thousands of clones are present, about nine tenths being singletons, with the ten largest covering about 8.9%. The sample comprised PBMCs or T cells enriched from blood (not recorded which). The receptor source for this set is a young woman who had recovered from COVID-19.

The chain recombines TRBV5-1 with TRBJ1-2; 8 positions agree with TRBD1. The CDR3 loop spans 15 amino acids. V was pared by 3 bases and J by 4 bases, with 8 bases of the junction left unmatched. CDR1 SGHRS and CDR2 YFSETQ come from the germline V gene. CDR3 sequence (DNA): TGCGCCAGCAGCTCCGGGACAGGAAACTTCTATGGCTACACCTTC. Protein sequence: CASSSGTGNFYGYTF.

The chain employs TRBV20-1 and TRBJ1-1; tentatively, D is TRBD1 (6 bases). The V end lost 5 bases, the J end lost 7 bases, and 8 bases lay between the germline ends. The CDR3 has 10 amino acids. Germline CDR1 and CDR2: DFQATT and SNEGSKA (reference sequence). The CDR3 loop reads CSAWGHEAFF. CDR3 DNA sequence: TGCAGTGCTTGGGGACATGAAGCTTTCTTT.

The chain carries TRBV6-5 and TRBJ2-3; 13 bases fit TRBD2. With 6 bases clipped from V and 3 bases from J, the junction kept 3 bases outside the gene matches. Germline V gives CDR1 MNHEY, CDR2 SVGAGI. This CDR3 is 15 amino acids long. The CDR3 DNA follows: TGTGCCAGCAGACGGACTAGCGGGAGAACAGATACGCAGTATTTT. Its protein is CASRRTSGRTDTQYF.

There are many counts of this clone. The V and J genes are TRBV27 and TRBJ2-1, with 10 nucleotides matching TRBD1. This CDR3 spans 16 amino acids. Germline values: CDR1 MNHEY, CDR2 SMNVEV (reference sequence). The trim removed 5 bases at V and 9 bases at J, leaving 13 bases unmatched. The CDR3 is CASSPTGDRGWGEQFF. The DNA of the CDR3 is TGTGCCAGCAGTCCCACCGGGGACAGGGGATGGGGTGAGCAGTTCTTC.

This clone was observed once. The chain links TRBV10-3 to TRBJ1-5; TRBD1 agrees at 7 bases. With V trimmed by 6 bases and J by 9 bases, 14 bases remained unmatched. Germline V gene data show CDR1 as ENHRY and CDR2 as SYGVKD. There are 15 residues in the CDR3. CDR3 bases: TGTGCCATCAGCGACAGGGACACTCCCAAGGGGCCCCAGCATTTT. Its translation is CAISDRDTPKGPQHF.

The chain has TRBV12-3 or TRBV12-4 and TRBJ1-2; 9 bases are a match to TRBD1. Unmatched junction bases numbered 6, after V lost 7 bases and J lost 6 bases. This CDR3 is built from 13 residues. CDR3 bases: TGTGCCAGCAACCAAGACAGGGGGAATGGCTACACCTTC. Protein: CASNQDRGNGYTF.

V gene TRBV7-2 combines with J gene TRBJ2-5; 7 bases fit TRBD1. This CDR3 is 16 amino acids long. Looked up from germline, CDR1 is SGHTA and CDR2 is FQGNSA. After removal of 2 bases from V and 2 bases from J, the junction contained 8 bases not matched to a gene. CDR3 sequence (DNA): TGTGCCAGCAGCTTAAGACAGGGCAGGCGTCAAGAGACCCAGTACTTC. Encoded protein: CASSLRQGRRQETQYF.

This sequence joins TRBV6-2 or TRBV6-3 and TRBJ1-1; 7 bases fit TRBD1. The CDR3 length is 12 residues. CDR1 and CDR2 from the germline V gene are MNHEY and SVGEGT. The junction had 5 bases not matched to a gene; V was cut back by 5 bases and J by 8 bases. In nucleotides, the CDR3 is TGTGCCAGCAGTCAACAGGGGTGGGAAGCTTTCTTT. It codes for CASSQQGWEAFF.

The chain links TRBV6-5 to TRBJ1-5; D is unresolved. Trimming shortened V by 6 bases and J by 0 bases, and 12 bases separated the two germline ends. The V gene's germline CDR1 is MNHEY and CDR2 SVGAGI. This CDR3 spans 15 amino acids. The CDR3 protein is CASRGRPFSNQPQHF. For the CDR3, the DNA is TGTGCCAGCAGGGGCAGGCCCTTTAGCAATCAGCCCCAGCATTTT.

This clone showed up just once. The rearrangement links TRBV29-1 to TRBJ1-4, with no clear D. Trimming stripped 0 bases from V and 7 bases from J, with 9 bases between. This CDR3 has 13 residues. CDR1 is SQVTM and CDR2 is ANQGSEA in the germline V gene. CDR3 nucleotides: TGCAGCGTTGAAGAGGTCGGTGGTGAAAAACTGTTTTTT. Protein sequence: CSVEEVGGEKLFF.

The genes are TRBV18 and TRBJ1-3; unclear D gene. CDR1 KGHSH and CDR2 LQKENI come from the germline V gene. V gave up 3 bases and J gave up 4 bases, with 16 bases separating them. The CDR3 spans 16 residues. The DNA of the CDR3 is TGTGCCAGCTCACCGACTCAGGACTCTAGGGGAAACACCATATATTTT. Translation gives CASSPTQDSRGNTIYF.

The chain has TRBV19 and TRBJ2-1, with 7 bases matching TRBD2. The CDR3 totals 15 residues. With V trimmed by 6 bases and J by 2 bases, 7 bases remained unmatched. The germline V gene encodes CDR1 LNHDA and CDR2 SQIVND (reference sequence). The CDR3 DNA is TGTGCCAGTAGCCTAGAGCGGGGCCCCTACAATGAGCAGTTCTTC. It is translated as CASSLERGPYNEQFF.

The chain employs TRBV3-1 (or the pseudogene TRBV3-2) and TRBJ1-4; D not certain. The germline CDR1 and CDR2 sequences are LGHDT and YNNKEL (reference sequence). This CDR3 region has 13 residues. With 1 base removed from V and 13 bases from J, the gap between germline ends came to 13 bases. The chain's CDR3 is CASSQGSPGSLFF. CDR3 sequence (DNA): TGTGCCAGCAGCCAAGGTTCGCCGGGTTCACTGTTTTTT.

The chain carries TRBV18 and TRBJ1-1, with 7 bases identical to TRBD1. This CDR3 contains 15 residues. The J segment lost 0 bases and the V segment lost 3 bases, leaving 4 bases of the junction unmatched. Germline V gene data show CDR1 as KGHSH and CDR2 as LQKENI. The CDR3 DNA reads TGTGCCAGCTCACCGAACAGGGGTATGAACACTGAAGCTTTCTTT. Residues: CASSPNRGMNTEAFF.

This sequence joins TRBV28 and TRBJ1-6; tentatively, D is TRBD1 (6 bases). This CDR3 comprises 12 residues. Germline assignment: CDR1 MDHEN and CDR2 SYDVKM. V gave up 7 bases and J gave up 11 bases, with 12 bases separating them. In DNA form, the CDR3 reads TGTGCCAGCAACCCCGGGGGGCCACCCCTCCACTTT. Its protein product is CASNPGGPPLHF.

The chain joins TRBV28 to TRBJ1-3, with 7 positions matching TRBD1. The CDR3 runs to 12 residues. Germline V gene lookup returns CDR1 MDHEN and CDR2 SYDVKM. Trimming took 9 bases from V and 6 from J; bases not matched to a gene: 5. The CDR3 coding sequence is TGTGCCAGGACAGGGCCGAAAAACACCATATATTTT. Amino acid sequence: CARTGPKNTIYF.

The rearrangement uses TRBV7-2 and TRBJ1-1, with no clear D. Trimming removed 2 bases from V and 5 bases from J, with 15 bases in between. There are 15 residues in the CDR3. Germline V gene data show CDR1 as SGHTA and CDR2 as FQGNSA. The CDR3 DNA reads as TGTGCCAGCAGCTTATCCCGTTGGGTGCGGACTGAAGCTTTCTTT. Its protein is CASSLSRWVRTEAFF.

CDR3 in DNA: TGTGCCAGCAGTGGGGACAGGGGGGTAGGGACCCAGTACTTC. Encoded protein: CASSGDRGVGTQYF. The V call is TRBV6-2 or TRBV6-3, the J call TRBJ2-5, with TRBD1 matching 11 bases. Unmatched junction bases numbered 6, after V lost 5 bases and J lost 7 bases. Germline V lookup: CDR1 MNHEY, CDR2 SVGEGT. The CDR3 has 14 residues.